The clone carrying this T cell receptor beta chain appeared many times. Antigen specificity is unknown. A patient was excluded if there was uncontrolled infection, other autoimmune disease, pregnancy or lactation. Out of over 7.5 ml of fresh peripheral blood came the PBMCs. TCR beta CDR3 region amplification was performed from RNA transcripts. TCR CDR3 underwent first-round RT-PCR with the HTBI primer set. MiXCR, applied by TCRdb to the multiplex PCR reads, yields one record per CDR3 protein. The table has about 480,000 distinct CDR3 sequences, 20% to 25% seen once; the top ten hold around 50%. These data originate in a study of T cells in Graves' hyperthyroidism and ophthalmopathy. The CDR3 covers 13 residues. The germline V gene encodes CDR1 LGHDT and CDR2 YNNKEL (reference sequence). The V end lost 4 bases, the J end lost 1 base, and 7 bases lay between the germline ends. General study points: Blood also contained most expanded thyroid clonotypes above 0.001. Ophthalmopathy and stable hyperthyroidism were told apart by a 13 V-J model.

The V call is TRBV3-1, the J call TRBJ1-1, with a weak D call TRBD1 (5 bases). Sequences were obtained from blood. The TCR sequence derives from a woman aged 70-85 years with Graves' ophthalmopathy. The chain's CDR3 is CASSRGQNTEAFF. The CDR3 DNA reads TGTGCCAGCAGCCGAGGACAGAACACTGAAGCTTTCTTT.